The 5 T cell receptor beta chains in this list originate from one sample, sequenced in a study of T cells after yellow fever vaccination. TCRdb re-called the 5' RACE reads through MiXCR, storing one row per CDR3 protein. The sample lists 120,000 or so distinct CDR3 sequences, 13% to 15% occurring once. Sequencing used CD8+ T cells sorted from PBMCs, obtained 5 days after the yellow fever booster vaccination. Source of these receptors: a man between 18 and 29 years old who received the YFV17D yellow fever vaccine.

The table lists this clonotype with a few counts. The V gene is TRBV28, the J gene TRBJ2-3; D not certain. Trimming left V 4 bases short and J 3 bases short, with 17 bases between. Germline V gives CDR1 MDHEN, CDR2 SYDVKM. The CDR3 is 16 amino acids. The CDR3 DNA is TGTGCCAGCAGTTCGCATGGACGGTTATTTACAGATACGCAGTATTTT. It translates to CASSSHGRLFTDTQYF. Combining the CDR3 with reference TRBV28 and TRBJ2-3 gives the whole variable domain DVKVTQSSRYLVKRTGEKVFLECVQDMDHENMFWYRQDPGLGLRLIYFSYDVKMKEKGDIPEGYSVSREKKERFSLILESASTNQTSMYLCASSSHGRLFTDTQYFGPGTRLTVL.

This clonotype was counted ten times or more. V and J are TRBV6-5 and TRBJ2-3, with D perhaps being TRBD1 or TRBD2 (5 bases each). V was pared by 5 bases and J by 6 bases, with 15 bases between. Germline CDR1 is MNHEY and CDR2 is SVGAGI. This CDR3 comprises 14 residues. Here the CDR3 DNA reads TGTGCCAGCAGTACGGGGCAGTCTCCGGATACGCAGTATTTT. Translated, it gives CASSTGQSPDTQYF.

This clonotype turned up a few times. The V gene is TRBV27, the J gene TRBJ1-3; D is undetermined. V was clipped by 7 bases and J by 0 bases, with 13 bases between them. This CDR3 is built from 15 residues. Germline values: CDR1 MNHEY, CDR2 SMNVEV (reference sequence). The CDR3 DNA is TGTGCCAGCAAGTCGGGGTGGAGCTCTGGAAACACCATATATTTT. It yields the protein CASKSGWSSGNTIYF.

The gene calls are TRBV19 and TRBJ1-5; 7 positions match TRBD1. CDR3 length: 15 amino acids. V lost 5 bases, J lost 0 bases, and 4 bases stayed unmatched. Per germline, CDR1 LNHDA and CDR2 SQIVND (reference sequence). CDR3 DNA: TGTGCCAGTAGTGGGGGGACAGCTAGCAATCAGCCCCAGCATTTT. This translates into CASSGGTASNQPQHF. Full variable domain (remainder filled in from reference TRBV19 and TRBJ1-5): DGGITQSPKYLFRKEGQNVTLSCEQNLNHDAMYWYRQDPGQGLRLIYYSQIVNDFQKGDIAEGYSVSREKKESFPLTVTSAQKNPTAFYLCASSGGTASNQPQHFGDGTRLSIL.

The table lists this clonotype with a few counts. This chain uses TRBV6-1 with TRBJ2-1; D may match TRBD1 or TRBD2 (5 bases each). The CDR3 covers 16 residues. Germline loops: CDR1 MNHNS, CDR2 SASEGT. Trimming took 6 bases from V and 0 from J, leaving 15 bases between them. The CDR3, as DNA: TGTGCCAGCAGAGGGACGGCCGAGAGCTCCTACAATGAGCAGTTCTTC. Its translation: CASRGTAESSYNEQFF.